The present T cell receptor beta chain was sequenced within a study of T cells after yellow fever vaccination. TCRdb reanalysed the 5' RACE reads using MiXCR and keeps one entry per CDR3 protein. The sample yields 140,000 to 150,000 distinct CDR3 sequences, under 8% seen once. Findings and caveats of the study: CD4 and CD8 compartments shared a small share of clonotypes.

This clonotype was seen at least ten times. What it binds is not known. The TCR originated in a man aged 25-40 years who received the YFV17D yellow fever vaccine. The input for sequencing was CD4+ T cells sorted from PBMCs, taken 10 days after the yellow fever booster vaccination.

CDR3 in amino acids: CASSLLADTQYF. CDR3 coding DNA: TGTGCCAGCAGTTTACTGGCGGATACGCAGTATTTT. The chain joins TRBV12-3 or TRBV12-4 to TRBJ2-3, with D unclear. Trimming removed 2 bases at V and 6 bases at J, with 6 bases between. This CDR3 is built from 12 residues.